Each of the 8 T cell receptor beta chains below was sequenced from the same sample in a study of blood T cells in healthy people across ages. Together with a sample-barcoded 5' primer, a J-beta primer mix was included in a second PCR lasting about 7 to 12 cycles. TCRdb analysed the 5' RACE reads with MiXCR anew, one entry per CDR3 protein. This sample has roughly 2 million distinct CDR3 sequences; roughly 50% occur once, and the top ten carry around 2.1%. Sequenced material: blood. The receptor set was obtained from a woman aged 40 to 55 in good health.

The chain joins TRBV24-1 to TRBJ2-6; the D is unclear. The CDR3 is made up of 15 amino acids. Germline CDR1 KGHDR, CDR2 SFDVKD. V shed 6 bases and J shed 4 bases, with 12 bases lying between them. CDR3 sequence: CATSKGNLGANVLTF. Here the CDR3 DNA reads TGTGCCACCAGTAAAGGGAACCTCGGGGCCAACGTCCTGACTTTC.

CDR3 sequence (DNA): TGTGCCGAAGGGGGTAGATCCTACGCGCAGTACTTC. Translated, it gives CAEGGRSYAQYF. The rearrangement uses TRBV4-2 and TRBJ2-5; D might be TRBD1 (6 bases). The V and J ends lost 11 bases and 11 bases respectively, with 21 bases between them. Looked up from germline, CDR1 is LGHNA and CDR2 is YNFKEQ. This CDR3 has 12 amino acids.

This clonotype was seen a few times. The chain is built from TRBV6-2 or TRBV6-3 and TRBJ2-1, with D hard to call. The ends were cut back, 4 bases at V and 0 bases at J, with 16 bases in the middle. Germline CDR1 MNHEY, CDR2 SVGEGT. CDR3 length: 17 residues. The CDR3 region has the DNA TGTGCCAGCAGTTCCTCGCTCCTAGAATCCTCCTACAATGAGCAGTTCTTC. It specifies CASSSSLLESSYNEQFF.

V usage is TRBV7-2 and J usage is TRBJ1-2, with TRBD1 as a possible D gene (5 bases). The length of the CDR3 is 15 residues. The germline V and J ends were trimmed by 1 base and 6 bases, with 15 bases remaining between them. Germline assignment: CDR1 SGHTA and CDR2 FQGNSA. CDR3 region: CASSLEQGFLDGYTF. CDR3 bases: TGTGCCAGCAGCTTAGAGCAGGGATTTCTGGATGGCTACACCTTC.

The V gene is TRBV27, the J gene TRBJ2-5, with 8 bases that match TRBD1. The V gene end was trimmed by 8 bases and the J gene end by 11 bases; junction bases not matched to a gene: 19. The germline V gene encodes CDR1 MNHEY and CDR2 SMNVEV (reference sequence). The CDR3 runs 15 residues. CDR3: CASRDRGSVGHEQYF. CDR3 sequence (DNA): TGTGCCAGCCGCGACAGGGGATCGGTAGGGCATGAGCAGTACTTC.

In this sample, this clonotype turned up a few times. The rearrangement uses TRBV20-1 and TRBJ2-1, with a tentative D call TRBD1 (6 bases). Trimming removed 6 bases from V and 4 bases from J, with 16 bases in between. CDR1 is DFQATT, CDR2 SNEGSKA, per germline (reference sequence). The CDR3 totals 14 residues. The DNA for the CDR3 is TGCAGTGCCCTCCCGACAGGCAAATACAATGAGCAGTTCTTC. Translation gives CSALPTGKYNEQFF.

For this clonotype: At one end, the junction sequence differs from germline, possibly due to a read error. The gene calls are TRBV4-1 and TRBJ2-5; D is possibly TRBD1 (9 bases). Per the germline V gene, CDR1 is MGHRA and CDR2 is YSYEKL. This CDR3 is 17 amino acids long. The CDR3 DNA reads as TGCGCCAGCAGTCAAGCGGGGGACAGGGTGATCGGAGAGACCCAGTACTTC. Protein: CASSQAGDRVIGETQYF.

The chain uses TRBV7-2 and TRBJ2-5, with no clear D. Near its end, the DNA agrees better with TRBJ2-7, so the J call may be wrong. Germline V gene data show CDR1 as SGHTA and CDR2 as FQGNSA. CDR3 size: 13 residues. CDR3 protein: CASSLSIQYEQYF. In nucleotides, the CDR3 is TGTGCCAGCAGCTTAAGCATACAATACGAGCAGTACTTC.